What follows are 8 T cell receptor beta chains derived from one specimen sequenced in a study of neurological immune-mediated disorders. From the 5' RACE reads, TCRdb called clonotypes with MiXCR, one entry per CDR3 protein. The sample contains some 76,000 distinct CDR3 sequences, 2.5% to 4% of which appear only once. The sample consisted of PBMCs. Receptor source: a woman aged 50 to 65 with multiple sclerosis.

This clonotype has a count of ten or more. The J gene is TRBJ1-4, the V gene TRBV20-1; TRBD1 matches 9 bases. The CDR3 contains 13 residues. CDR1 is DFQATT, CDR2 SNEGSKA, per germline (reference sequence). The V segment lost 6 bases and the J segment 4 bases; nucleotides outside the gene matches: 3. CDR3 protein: CSAMDRGNEKLFF. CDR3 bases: TGCAGTGCCATGGACAGGGGTAATGAAAAACTGTTTTTT.

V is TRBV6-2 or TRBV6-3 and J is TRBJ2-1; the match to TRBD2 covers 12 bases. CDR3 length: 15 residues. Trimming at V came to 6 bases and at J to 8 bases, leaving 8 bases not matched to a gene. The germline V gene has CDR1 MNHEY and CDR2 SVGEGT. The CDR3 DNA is TGTGCCAGCAGCCCGACTAGCGGGAGAAGCTATGAGCAGTTCTTC. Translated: CASSPTSGRSYEQFF.

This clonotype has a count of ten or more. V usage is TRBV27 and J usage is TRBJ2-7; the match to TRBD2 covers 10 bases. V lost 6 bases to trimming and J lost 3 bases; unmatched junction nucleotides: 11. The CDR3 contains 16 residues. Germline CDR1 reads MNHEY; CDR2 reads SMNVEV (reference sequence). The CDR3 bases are TGTGCCAGCAGCATAAGTAGCGGGAGGAACCTCTACGAGCAGTACTTC. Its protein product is CASSISSGRNLYEQYF.

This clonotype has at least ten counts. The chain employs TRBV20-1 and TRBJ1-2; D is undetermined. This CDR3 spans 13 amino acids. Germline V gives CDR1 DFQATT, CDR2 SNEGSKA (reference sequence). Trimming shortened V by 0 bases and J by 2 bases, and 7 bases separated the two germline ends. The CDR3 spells CSARDGVNYGYTF. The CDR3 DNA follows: TGCAGTGCTAGAGATGGAGTCAACTATGGCTACACCTTC.

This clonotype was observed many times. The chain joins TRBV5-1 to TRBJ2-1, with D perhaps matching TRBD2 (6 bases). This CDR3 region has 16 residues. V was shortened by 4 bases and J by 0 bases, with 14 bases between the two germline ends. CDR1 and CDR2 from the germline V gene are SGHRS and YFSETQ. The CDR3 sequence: CASSATGTFSYNEQFF. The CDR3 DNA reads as TGCGCCAGCAGCGCAACCGGGACTTTCTCCTACAATGAGCAGTTCTTC. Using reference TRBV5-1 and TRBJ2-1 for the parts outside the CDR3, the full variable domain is KAGVTQTPRYLIKTRGQQVTLSCSPISGHRSVSWYQQTPGQGLQFLFEYFSETQRNKGNFPGRFSGRQFSNSRSEMNVSTLELGDSALYLCASSATGTFSYNEQFFGPGTRLTVL.

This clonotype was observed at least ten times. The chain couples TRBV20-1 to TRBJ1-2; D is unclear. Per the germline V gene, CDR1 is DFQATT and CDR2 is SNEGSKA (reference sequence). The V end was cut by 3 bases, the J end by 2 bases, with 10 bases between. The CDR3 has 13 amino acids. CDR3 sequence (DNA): TGCAGTGCTAGTTCGGTCGGGAACTATGGCTACACCTTC. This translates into CSASSVGNYGYTF.

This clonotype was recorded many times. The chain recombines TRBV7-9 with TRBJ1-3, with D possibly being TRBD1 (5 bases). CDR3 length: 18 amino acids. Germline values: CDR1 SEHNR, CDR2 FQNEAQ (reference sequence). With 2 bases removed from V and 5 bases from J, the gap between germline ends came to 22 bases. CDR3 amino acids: CASSLKRDRAKPRNTIYF. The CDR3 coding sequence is TGTGCCAGCAGCTTAAAGAGGGACCGGGCAAAACCCCGAAACACCATATATTTT.

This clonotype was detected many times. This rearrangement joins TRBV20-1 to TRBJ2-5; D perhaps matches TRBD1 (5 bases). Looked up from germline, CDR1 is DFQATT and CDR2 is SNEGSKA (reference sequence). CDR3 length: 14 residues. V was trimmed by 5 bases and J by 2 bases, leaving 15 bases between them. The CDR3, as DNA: TGCAGTGCTTCTCAGGGCGGAGATCAAGAGACCCAGTACTTC. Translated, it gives CSASQGGDQETQYF.